One and the same sample provided the 25 T cell receptor beta chains below, sequenced in a study of blood T cell repertoires in COVID-19. The table came from immunoSEQ multiplex PCR; TCRdb's copy has only in-frame clones and leaves some out. Of 120,000 to 150,000 clones listed, around 82% are singletons. The sequenced material came from peripheral blood. The receptors stem from a man in his sixties with active or convalescent COVID-19.

The rearrangement uses TRBV27 and TRBJ2-7; D perhaps matches TRBD2 (5 bases). The CDR3 totals 14 residues. The V and J ends lost 2 bases and 5 bases respectively, with 13 bases between them. Germline V gene data show CDR1 as MNHEY and CDR2 as SMNVEV (reference sequence). The CDR3 loop reads CASSLTSSRNEQYF. The DNA of the CDR3 is TGTGCCAGCAGTTTAACTAGTTCCAGGAACGAGCAGTACTTC.

The CDR3 region has the DNA TGTGCCAGCAGAGGGACTAGCGGGAGAAACGAGCAGTACTTC. Translated, it gives CASRGTSGRNEQYF. The rearrangement links TRBV6-5 to TRBJ2-7, with 14 nucleotides matching TRBD2. Germline loops: CDR1 MNHEY, CDR2 SVGAGI. V trimming: 6 bases; J trimming: 5 bases; junction bases outside the gene matches: 3. CDR3 length: 14 residues.

The chain couples TRBV3-1 (or the pseudogene TRBV3-2) to TRBJ1-1; possibly TRBD1 for D (6 bases). This CDR3 spans 13 amino acids. V gave up 0 bases and J gave up 6 bases, with 8 bases separating them. Germline-derived CDR1 and CDR2 are LGHDT and YNNKEL (reference sequence). DNA for the CDR3: TGTGCCAGCAGCCAAGATCCAGGGGCTGAAGCTTTCTTT. Amino acid sequence: CASSQDPGAEAFF.

V and J are TRBV12-2 and TRBJ1-2; the DNA was not used to check the table's D call, TRBD1. TRBV12-2 counts as a pseudogene. CDR3 length: 13 amino acids. The CDR3 region is CASRLLPGHLESF. CDR3 bases: TGTGCAAGTCGCTTGCTGCCGGGACATCTCGAATCCTTC.

This clone came up a few times. The chain carries TRBV4-3 and TRBJ2-1; D call uncertain. CDR1 and CDR2 (germline): LGHNA, YSLEER. V was pared by 1 base and J by 8 bases, with 12 bases between. The CDR3 contains 14 residues. The CDR3 is CASSQVYSRDEQFF. Written as DNA, the CDR3 is TGCGCCAGCAGCCAAGTATACTCGCGCGATGAGCAGTTCTTC.

The J gene is TRBJ2-7, the V gene TRBV19, with 9 nucleotides matching TRBD1. From germline, CDR1 is LNHDA and CDR2 SQIVND (reference sequence). V trimming: 4 bases; J trimming: 4 bases; junction bases outside the gene matches: 8. The CDR3 spans 15 residues. In DNA, the CDR3 is TGTGCCAGTAGTAAGGTGGGGACAGGGATTTACGAGCAGTACTTC. This gives the protein CASSKVGTGIYEQYF.

This chain uses TRBV7-2 with TRBJ2-1; 7 nucleotides align to TRBD1. J was trimmed by 6 bases and V by 4 bases; bases with no gene match: 9. The CDR3 runs to 15 residues. CDR1 and CDR2 from the germline V gene are SGHTA and FQGNSA. CDR3 region: CASSSTRDRVNEQFF. DNA for the CDR3: TGTGCCAGCAGCTCCACCCGCGACAGGGTCAATGAGCAGTTCTTC.

This clone was counted only a few times. The rearrangement uses TRBV7-8 and TRBJ1-5; D gene unclear. The CDR3 length is 17 residues. V lost 0 bases, J lost 4 bases, and 16 bases lay in between. The germline V gene has CDR1 SGHVS and CDR2 FQNEAQ. CDR3 loop: CASSLARERTMNQPQHF. CDR3 sequence (DNA): TGTGCCAGCAGCTTAGCGCGGGAGAGAACTATGAATCAGCCCCAGCATTTT.

Notes on this clone: At one end the junction does not follow the germline gene, possibly because of a read error. The chain combines TRBV2 with TRBJ2-2, with 8 nucleotides matching TRBD1. The CDR3 covers 15 residues. The germline V gene has CDR1 SNHLY and CDR2 FYNNEI. The CDR3 region has the DNA TGTGCCAGCACCATGGACAGGGCGAAGACCGGGGAGCTGTTTTTT. It yields the protein CASTMDRAKTGELFF.

CDR3 amino acids: CASSPPLSGTVQETQYF. In nucleotides, the CDR3 is TGTGCCAGCAGCCCACCCCTGAGCGGGACGGTTCAAGAGACCCAGTACTTC. V and J are TRBV7-2 and TRBJ2-5, with 7 nucleotides matching TRBD2. Losses at the gene ends were 5 bases for V and 2 bases for J; bases not matched to a gene: 14. This CDR3 has 17 amino acids. CDR1 is SGHTA and CDR2 is FQGNSA in the germline V gene.

The chain uses TRBV27 and TRBJ2-1; 10 bases are a match to TRBD2. V trimming: 6 bases; J trimming: 0 bases; junction bases outside the gene matches: 14. In germline, CDR1 is MNHEY, CDR2 SMNVEV (reference sequence). The CDR3 sequence is 19 residues long. The chain's CDR3 is CASRPLASGGYLSYNEQFF. In DNA form, the CDR3 reads TGTGCCAGCAGGCCCCTCGCTAGCGGGGGCTACCTCTCCTACAATGAGCAGTTCTTC.

This clone was picked up a small number of times. The V call is TRBV10-3, the J call TRBJ2-3; D is unresolved. Germline V CDR1 and CDR2: ENHRY, SYGVKD. The CDR3 contains 12 residues. V gave up 2 bases and J gave up 6 bases, with 6 bases separating them. The chain's CDR3 is CAISEGPDTQYF. The CDR3 bases are TGTGCCATCAGTGAGGGGCCGGATACGCAGTATTTT.

The CDR3, as DNA: TGTGCCAGCAACTCCAGGACAGTGCGGGCCCAGTACTTC. Protein: CASNSRTVRAQYF. The chain has TRBV7-2 and TRBJ2-5; a possible D gene is TRBD1 (6 bases). Looked up from germline, CDR1 is SGHTA and CDR2 is FQGNSA. The V and J ends lost 7 bases and 9 bases respectively, with 18 bases between them. There are 13 residues in the CDR3.

The rearrangement uses TRBV4-3 and TRBJ1-6; D is ambiguous. Germline-derived CDR1 and CDR2 are LGHNA and YSLEER. V shed 2 bases and J shed 7 bases, with 18 bases lying between them. The CDR3 spans 17 residues. The CDR3 DNA sequence: TGCGCCAGCAGCCAAAATAACAGTGGGTACCACAATTCACCCCTCCACTTT. Translation: CASSQNNSGYHNSPLHF.

The V call is TRBV10-3, the J call TRBJ2-3, with D possibly TRBD1 on 6 matching bases. Trimming took 4 bases from V and 2 from J, leaving 13 bases between them. The CDR3 covers 15 residues. Germline CDR1 and CDR2: ENHRY and SYGVKD. Here the CDR3 reads CAISVLGDNTDTQYF. Here the CDR3 DNA reads TGTGCCATCAGTGTACTGGGGGACAACACAGATACGCAGTATTTT.

The rearrangement joins TRBV5-1 to TRBJ2-7; 13 positions agree with TRBD2. The V segment lost 4 bases and the J segment 5 bases; nucleotides outside the gene matches: 12. Germline CDR1 and CDR2: SGHRS and YFSETQ. The CDR3 consists of 17 residues. DNA of the CDR3: TGCGCCAGCAGCCGGGGCACTAGCGGGAGGGCCTTGGACGAGCAGTACTTC. Protein sequence: CASSRGTSGRALDEQYF.

V usage is TRBV7-3 and J usage is TRBJ2-4; 8 nucleotides line up with TRBD1. V lost 5 bases, J lost 7 bases, and 10 bases stayed unmatched. There are 15 residues in the CDR3. CDR1 and CDR2 from the germline V gene are SGHTA and FQGTGA. The CDR3 coding sequence is TGTGCCAGCAGCCTCACAGGGGGTGCGGGGAACATTCAGTACTTC. Translating gives CASSLTGGAGNIQYF.

The rearrangement joins TRBV14 to TRBJ1-3; no clear D. Germline assignment: CDR1 SGHDN and CDR2 FVKESK. The CDR3 extends over 15 amino acids. Trimming removed 7 bases at V and 0 bases at J, with 13 bases between. The CDR3 sequence is CASTRALYSGNTIYF. In nucleotides, the CDR3 is TGTGCCAGCACCCGAGCCTTGTACTCTGGAAACACCATATATTTT.

The gene calls are TRBV28 and TRBJ1-6, with 12 bases lining up with TRBD1. Per germline, CDR1 MDHEN and CDR2 SYDVKM. CDR3 length: 17 residues. The J segment lost 10 bases and the V segment lost 7 bases, leaving 14 bases of the junction unmatched. The CDR3 coding sequence is TGTGCCAGCACCCCTGAAAGGGGACAGGGGGCGATGTCACCCCTCCACTTT. Its translation: CASTPERGQGAMSPLHF.

The chain uses TRBV9 and TRBJ2-7, with D unresolved. CDR3 length: 15 residues. Germline V lookup: CDR1 SGDLS, CDR2 YYNGEE. The ends were cut back, 1 base at V and 5 bases at J, with 16 bases in the middle. The CDR3 here is CASSVSPIPRDEQYF. CDR3 DNA sequence: TGTGCCAGCAGCGTAAGCCCCATCCCTCGGGACGAGCAGTACTTC.

V and J are TRBV9 and TRBJ2-5; 14 nucleotides agree with TRBD2. The CDR3 contains 23 residues. V was clipped by 0 bases and J by 0 bases; unmatched bases: 19. The germline V gene has CDR1 SGDLS and CDR2 YYNGEE. The CDR3 sequence: CASSVVGTSGSPFNFSDQETQYF. As DNA, the CDR3 is TGTGCCAGCAGCGTAGTAGGGACTAGCGGGAGTCCCTTCAATTTTTCCGACCAAGAGACCCAGTACTTC. Using reference TRBV9 and TRBJ2-5 for the parts outside the CDR3, the full variable domain is DSGVTQTPKHLITATGQRVTLRCSPRSGDLSVYWYQQSLDQGLQFLIQYYNGEERAKGNILERFSAQQFPDLHSELNLSSLELGDSALYFCASSVVGTSGSPFNFSDQETQYFGPGTRLLVL.

The CDR3 spells CATSPGGGGRTEAFF. As DNA, the CDR3 is TGTGCCACCAGTCCAGGAGGGGGGGGAAGGACTGAAGCTTTCTTT. The gene calls are TRBV15 and TRBJ1-1; the D gene is possibly TRBD1 (6 bases). The CDR3 contains 15 residues. The germline V gene has CDR1 LNHNV and CDR2 YYDKDF (reference sequence). V lost 6 bases and J 5 bases, leaving 19 bases between the germline ends. Combining the CDR3 with reference TRBV15 and TRBJ1-1 gives the whole variable domain DAMVIQNPRYQVTQFGKPVTLSCSQTLNHNVMYWYQQKSSQAPKLLFHYYDKDFNNEADTPDNFQSRRPNTSFCFLDIRSPGLGDTAMYLCATSPGGGGRTEAFFGQGTRLTVV.

The J gene is TRBJ2-1, the V gene TRBV2; TRBD2 matches 15 bases. Germline V gene sequence: CDR1 SNHLY, CDR2 FYNNEI. The CDR3 is made up of 17 amino acids. V lost 4 bases to trimming and J lost 6 bases; unmatched junction nucleotides: 7. The CDR3 DNA sequence: TGTGCCAGCAGTGTACCCCGGACTAGCGGGAGGGCCAATGAGCAGTTCTTC. This sequence encodes CASSVPRTSGRANEQFF.

The chain couples TRBV20-1 to TRBJ1-1; no reliable D call. CDR1 DFQATT and CDR2 SNEGSKA come from the germline V gene (reference sequence). This CDR3 has 15 amino acids. V was shortened by 3 bases and J by 0 bases, with 14 bases between the two germline ends. CDR3 amino acids: CSASAVNSMNTEAFF. The CDR3 bases are TGCAGTGCTAGTGCAGTCAATTCCATGAACACTGAAGCTTTCTTT.

The CDR3 DNA reads TGTGCCAGCAGCCAAGAGGGGACAGGGTCCTACGAGCAGTACTTC. Translation: CASSQEGTGSYEQYF. The chain carries TRBV3-1 (or the pseudogene TRBV3-2) and TRBJ2-7, with 9 bases lining up with TRBD1. The germline CDR1 and CDR2 sequences are LGHDT and YNNKEL (reference sequence). The CDR3 is 15 residues long. Losses at the gene ends were 0 bases for V and 1 base for J; bases not matched to a gene: 1.